Listed below are T cell receptor beta chains from one sample, sequenced in a study of a mutant IDH1 vaccine in newly diagnosed glioma. Profiling relied on immunoSEQ multiplex PCR, and the TCRdb table lists in-frame clones only, not all of them. Here the sample spans fewer than 70,000 clones, more than 80% being singletons. Their antigens are not known. This specimen was PBMCs, taken from a glioma patient whose treatment included an IDH1 peptide vaccine. These receptors originate from a man aged 30 to 39 with glioma. CDR3s include the opening cysteine and the closing phenylalanine or tryptophan. Each record gives: D gene, J gene, V gene, clone size, CDR3 protein, CDR3 DNA. D genes are given only for firm matches. Size is omitted from some rows. Given values are once, few, many or a class for expanded clones.

D: TRBD1
J: TRBJ2-7
V: TRBV27
size: -
CDR3: CASSRNRGSLEQYF
DNA: TGTGCCAGCTCCCGGAACAGGGGTAGTCTCGAGCAGTACTTC

D: TRBD1
J: TRBJ2-3
V: TRBV29-1
size: -
CDR3: CSVGTGGTDTQYF
DNA: TGCAGCGTCGGGACAGGAGGCACAGATACGCAGTATTTT

D: -
J: TRBJ2-3
V: TRBV5-1
size: -
CDR3: CASRSGTSTDTQYF
DNA: TGCGCCAGCAGGTCCGGGACTAGCACAGATACGCAGTATTTT

D: -
J: TRBJ2-2
V: TRBV5-4
size: -
CDR3: CASSPAPGENTGELFF
DNA: TGTGCCAGCAGCCCAGCTCCGGGGGAAAACACCGGGGAGCTGTTTTTT

D: -
J: TRBJ1-5
V: TRBV18
size: -
CDR3: CASSLGLGGDQPQHF
DNA: TGTGCCAGCTCACTCGGCTTGGGGGGCGATCAGCCCCAGCATTTT

D: -
J: TRBJ1-2
V: TRBV4-3
size: -
CDR3: CASSQASRALSGYTF
DNA: TGCGCCAGCAGCCAAGCATCCAGGGCTCTTTCTGGCTACACCTTC

D: -
J: TRBJ1-5
V: TRBV2
size: -
CDR3: CASSEYRVSNQPQHF
DNA: TGTGCCAGCAGTGAATACAGAGTTAGCAATCAGCCCCAGCATTTT

D: TRBD2
J: TRBJ2-3
V: TRBV4-3
size: -
CDR3: CASSQGQASGITDTQYF
DNA: TGCGCCAGCAGCCAAGGCCAAGCTAGCGGTATCACAGATACGCAGTATTTT

D: -
J: TRBJ1-2
V: TRBV9
size: -
CDR3: CASSVDSANYGYTF
DNA: TGTGCCAGCAGCGTAGACTCCGCAAACTATGGCTACACCTTC

D: TRBD1
J: TRBJ1-2
V: TRBV7-9
size: -
CDR3: CASSSFQGEEANYGYTF
DNA: TGTGCCAGCAGCTCCTTCCAGGGGGAAGAGGCTAACTATGGCTACACCTTC

D: -
J: TRBJ1-4
V: TRBV10-3
size: few
CDR3: CAIQIERGEKLFF
DNA: TGTGCCATACAGATCGAGCGCGGTGAAAAACTGTTTTTT

D: -
J: TRBJ2-3
V: TRBV7-2
size: -
CDR3: CASSLSYDTDTQYF
DNA: TGTGCCAGCAGCTTAAGCTATGACACAGATACGCAGTATTTT

D: -
J: TRBJ1-2
V: TRBV5-1
size: -
CDR3: CASSLGPDPLRSYTF
DNA: TGCGCCAGCAGCTTGGGTCCAGATCCACTCAGGAGCTACACCTTC

D: TRBD1
J: TRBJ2-7
V: TRBV6-1
size: -
CDR3: CASSGRGLSYEQYF
DNA: TGTGCCAGCAGCGGCAGGGGGCTCTCCTACGAGCAGTACTTC

D: TRBD1
J: TRBJ1-2
V: TRBV4-1
size: -
CDR3: CASSQVQGTSIQRAYGYTF
DNA: TGCGCCAGCAGCCAAGTACAGGGGACCAGTATCCAACGAGCCTATGGCTACACCTTC

D: TRBD1
J: TRBJ1-1
V: TRBV5-1
size: -
CDR3: CASSLEPGQLNTEAFF
DNA: TGCGCCAGCAGCTTGGAACCGGGACAGCTGAACACTGAAGCTTTCTTT

D: TRBD1
J: TRBJ1-5
V: TRBV9
size: -
CDR3: CASSRTGGRQPQHF
DNA: TGTGCCAGCAGCCGTACAGGGGGCAGACAGCCCCAGCATTTT

D: TRBD2
J: TRBJ2-1
V: TRBV30
size: -
CDR3: CAWSVAGGTLNEQFF
DNA: TGTGCCTGGAGTGTCGCGGGAGGTACCTTAAATGAGCAGTTCTTC

D: -
J: TRBJ2-5
V: TRBV29-1
size: once
CDR3: CSVYWVKTQYF
DNA: TGCAGCGTGTATTGGGTAAAGACCCAGTACTTC

D: -
J: TRBJ2-5
V: TRBV7-3
size: -
CDR3: CASSLRGGETQYF
DNA: TGTGCCAGCAGCCTTAGGGGGGGAGAGACCCAGTACTTC

D: -
J: TRBJ1-1
V: TRBV6-5
size: -
CDR3: CASRGRDTEAFF
DNA: TGTGCCAGCAGAGGGAGGGACACTGAAGCTTTCTTT

D: -
J: TRBJ1-1
V: TRBV11-1
size: -
CDR3: CASSLSAEAFF
DNA: TGTGCCAGCAGCTTATCGGCTGAAGCTTTCTTT

D: -
J: TRBJ2-7
V: TRBV20-1
size: -
CDR3: CSARLVYEQYF
DNA: TGCAGTGCTAGATTGGTCTACGAGCAGTACTTC

D: TRBD1
J: TRBJ2-5
V: TRBV4-2
size: -
CDR3: CASSQDRAEKTQYF
DNA: TGTGCCAGCAGCCAGGACAGGGCAGAAAAGACCCAGTACTTC

D: TRBD1
J: TRBJ2-3
V: TRBV10-3
size: -
CDR3: CAIGGQGATDTQYF
DNA: TGTGCCATCGGGGGACAGGGGGCCACAGATACGCAGTATTTT

D: TRBD1
J: TRBJ1-3
V: TRBV7-2
size: -
CDR3: CASSLVLTGQGNTIYF
DNA: TGTGCCAGCAGCTTAGTATTGACAGGGCAGGGAAACACCATATATTTT

D: TRBD1
J: TRBJ1-1
V: TRBV28
size: -
CDR3: CASSRPGTGLNTEAFF
DNA: TGTGCCAGCAGCCGTCCCGGGACAGGGCTCAACACTGAAGCTTTCTTT

D: -
J: TRBJ2-5
V: TRBV21-1
size: once
CDR3: CASSAEDRDQETQYF
DNA: TGTGCCAGCAGCGCCGAGGACAGGGACCAAGAGACCCAGTACTTC

D: -
J: TRBJ1-3
V: TRBV7-9
size: -
CDR3: CASSLRQGMNTIYF
DNA: TGTGCCAGCAGCCTTAGGCAGGGGATGAACACCATATATTTT

D: -
J: TRBJ1-4
V: TRBV19
size: -
CDR3: CASGQGLLNEKLFF
DNA: TGTGCCAGTGGTCAGGGCCTGCTTAATGAAAAACTGTTTTTT